Included here is one TCR beta chain sequence, with context. Its antigen is not identified. These data are taken from a study of cytomegalovirus exposure and HLA in healthy donors. Study findings and constraints: CMV serostatus alone was available as immune exposure information. There were some 150 TCR beta chains listed as cytomegalovirus-associated.

Donors consisted of healthy bone marrow donors. Researchers ran the PCR with 60 Vbeta and 13 Jbeta primers. Clones were sequenced by immunoSEQ multiplex PCR, and TCRdb holds only the in-frame ones, with some missing. The repertoire holds 150,000 to 200,000 clones, roughly four fifths seen once, with approximately 1.5% in the top ten. The source of this sequence is a man aged 35-49 years in good health and CMV-seronegative. The specimen was PBMCs.

CDR3 sequence: CASSYDSSGANVLTF. The DNA of the CDR3 is TGCGCCAGCAGTTACGACTCCTCTGGGGCCAACGTCCTGACTTTC. The chain carries TRBV5-1 and TRBJ2-6; D not certain. This CDR3 region has 15 residues. The V gene's germline CDR1 is SGHRS and CDR2 YFSETQ. Trimming removed 5 bases at V and 0 bases at J, with 9 bases between.